The following is a TCR beta chain sequence with its context. This entry belongs to a study of blood T cell repertoires in COVID-19. About the study: COVID-19 samples from acute and convalescent phases originated in the United States, Italy and Spain. Sample material is recorded as cDNA or gDNA derived from T cells, B-cell-depleted T cells, or PBMCs.

Clones were sequenced by immunoSEQ multiplex PCR, and TCRdb holds only the in-frame ones, with some missing. Of about 200,000 clones listed, 86% are singletons. Germline V gives CDR1 SGHRS, CDR2 YFSETQ. The CDR3 spans 15 residues. V shed 4 bases, J shed 5 bases, and the junction held 6 bases outside the gene matches. The rearrangement joins TRBV5-1 to TRBJ2-2, with TRBD1 identical over 9 bases. Input material: peripheral blood. The sequence came from a man older than 75 with acute or convalescent COVID-19. CDR3 bases: TGCGCCAGCAGCAGGGGACAGGGTTGGACCGGGGAGCTGTTTTTT. It yields the protein CASSRGQGWTGELFF. The full variable domain, with the rest looked up from reference TRBV5-1 and TRBJ2-2, is KAGVTQTPRYLIKTRGQQVTLSCSPISGHRSVSWYQQTPGQGLQFLFEYFSETQRNKGNFPGRFSGRQFSNSRSEMNVSTLELGDSALYLCASSRGQGWTGELFFGEGSRLTVL.